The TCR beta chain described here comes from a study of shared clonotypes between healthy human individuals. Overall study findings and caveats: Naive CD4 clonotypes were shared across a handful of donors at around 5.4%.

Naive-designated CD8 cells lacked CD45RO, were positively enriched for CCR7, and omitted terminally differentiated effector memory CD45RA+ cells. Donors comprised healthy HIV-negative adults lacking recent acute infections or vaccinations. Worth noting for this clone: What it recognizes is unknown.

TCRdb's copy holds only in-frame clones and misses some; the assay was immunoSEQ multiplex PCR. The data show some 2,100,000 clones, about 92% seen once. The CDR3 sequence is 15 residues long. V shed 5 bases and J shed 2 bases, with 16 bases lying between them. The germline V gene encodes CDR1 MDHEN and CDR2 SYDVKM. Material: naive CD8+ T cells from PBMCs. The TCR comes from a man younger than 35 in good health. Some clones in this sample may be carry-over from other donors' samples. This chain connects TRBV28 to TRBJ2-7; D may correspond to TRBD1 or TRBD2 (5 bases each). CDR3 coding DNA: TGTGCCAGCAGTCCCGGATCCGGGGACCCCTACGAGCAGTACTTC. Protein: CASSPGSGDPYEQYF.